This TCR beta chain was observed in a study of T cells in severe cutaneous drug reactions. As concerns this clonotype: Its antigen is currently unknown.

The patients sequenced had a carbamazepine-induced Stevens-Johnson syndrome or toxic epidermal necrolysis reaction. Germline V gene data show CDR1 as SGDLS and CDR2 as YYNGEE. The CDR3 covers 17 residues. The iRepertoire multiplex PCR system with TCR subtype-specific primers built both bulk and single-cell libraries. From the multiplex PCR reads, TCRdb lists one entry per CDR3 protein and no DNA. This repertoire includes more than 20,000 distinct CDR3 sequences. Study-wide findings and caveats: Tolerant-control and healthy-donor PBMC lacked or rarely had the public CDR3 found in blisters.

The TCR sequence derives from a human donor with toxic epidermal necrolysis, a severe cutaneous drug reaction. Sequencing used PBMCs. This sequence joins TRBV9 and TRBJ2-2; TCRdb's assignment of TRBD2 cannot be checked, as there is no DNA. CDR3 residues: CASSVGGAGGNTGELFF. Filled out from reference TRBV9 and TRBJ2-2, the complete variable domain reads DSGVTQTPKHLITATGQRVTLRCSPRSGDLSVYWYQQSLDQGLQFLIQYYNGEERAKGNILERFSAQQFPDLHSELNLSSLELGDSALYFCASSVGGAGGNTGELFFGEGSRLTVL.